This T cell receptor beta chain was obtained from a study of chemoradiotherapy in HPV16-positive cancers (dated by TCRdb to between 2020 and 2023). With respect to the entire study: Candidate HPV-specific T-cell clones and common TCR motifs were defined through functional T-cell assays on cells from a couple of HPV16-positive patients. The study asked whether T-cell immunity against the HPV oncoproteins E6 and E7 changes during chemoradiotherapy and whether it affects survival. The candidate HPV-specific TCRs and motifs were then tracked in TCR repertoires from about 90 patients with HPV-related cancers.

Libraries came from the immunoSEQ multiplex PCR assay. In TCRdb, the immuneACCESS table is reduced to in-frame sequences with V and J assigned. These tables do not hold every clone; where another copy was compared, an unresolved V gene accounts for under half, and the others remain unexplained. Counted in this sample were 800 or so clones; over 65% of them appeared once. The ten largest account for around 15% of the sample. The paper's findings and limits, for the study overall: The functional definition of HPV-specific T cells came from only a couple of HPV16-positive patients, and the survival association was reported for HPV16-positive patients. Expansion of candidate HPV-specific clones and E7-related TCR motifs was observed in the tumor microenvironment during treatment, whereas no such expansion was observed for non-HPV-specific T cells. Improved recurrence-free survival in HPV16-positive patients was associated with expansion of HPV-responsive T cells during chemoradiotherapy.

With regard to this clone: Its antigen target is currently unknown. The input lacks base qualities; no much larger clone sits a single base away.

Repertoires were sampled multiple times during chemoradiotherapy, which allowed clonal expansion in the tumor microenvironment to be followed. Inclusive of the bounding cysteine and phenylalanine, the CDR3 is 13 residues long. The sequence is cut down to CDR3 DNA, 39 bases in frame from base 1. The germline ends are 10 bases apart after V is trimmed by 3 bases and J by 4 bases. In the germline V gene (reference sequence), CDR1 corresponds to SEHNR and CDR2 to FQNEAQ. The material was tumor tissue, obtained from a patient who underwent chemoradiotherapy. This receptor was taken from a human donor with HPV-associated anogenital cancer. The V gene is TRBV7-9 and the J gene is TRBJ2-7; matching of 6 bases hints at TRBD2 as the D gene. The nucleotides are TGTGCCAGCAGCTTCGCGGGAAGTTACGAGCAGTACTTC. Translation gives CASSFAGSYEQYF.